The 9 T cell receptor beta chains below come from one sample, sequenced in a study of T cell repertoires in cytomegalovirus infection. TCRdb passed the reads through MiXCR, listing each CDR3 protein once. The sample holds around 740,000 distinct CDR3 sequences, 35% to 45% seen once. The sample consisted of PBMCs. These TCRs come from a human donor in good health (CMV status not recorded). Some clones in this sample may be carry-over from other donors' samples.

This clonotype was found many times. The chain has TRBV7-2 and TRBJ1-1, with D perhaps TRBD1 (6 bases). The CDR3 length is 13 residues. Germline V gene sequence: CDR1 SGHTA, CDR2 FQGNSA. The germline V and J ends were trimmed by 6 bases and 1 base, with 9 bases remaining between them. CDR3 in DNA: TGTGCCAGCAGTATACAGGGGAACACTGAAGCTTTCTTT. Its protein is CASSIQGNTEAFF.

The chain combines TRBV13 with TRBJ2-5; the match to TRBD2 covers 7 bases. CDR1 and CDR2 (germline): PRHDT, FYEKMQ (reference sequence). V dropped 2 bases and J dropped 4; count of bases not matched to a gene: 10. The CDR3 is 16 residues long. The CDR3 nucleotides are TGTGCCAGCAGCTTAAGACCGGGGGGAAGCGGAGAGACCCAGTACTTC. Protein sequence: CASSLRPGGSGETQYF. Combining the CDR3 with reference TRBV13 and TRBJ2-5 gives the whole variable domain AAGVIQSPRHLIKEKRETATLKCYPIPRHDTVYWYQQGPGQDPQFLISFYEKMQSDKGSIPDRFSAQQFSDYHSELNMSSLELGDSALYFCASSLRPGGSGETQYFGPGTRLLVL.

This clonotype came up a few times. The chain recombines TRBV7-2 with TRBJ1-5; D is undetermined. CDR3 length: 13 amino acids. Trimming stripped 2 bases from V and 2 bases from J, with 4 bases between. Germline loops: CDR1 SGHTA, CDR2 FQGNSA. In DNA, the CDR3 is TGTGCCAGCAGCTTATACCGCAATCAGCCCCAGCATTTT. Protein product: CASSLYRNQPQHF.

This chain joins TRBV6-2 or TRBV6-3 and TRBJ1-2, with D hard to call. This CDR3 comprises 11 residues. From germline, CDR1 is MNHEY and CDR2 SVGEGT. V gave up 6 bases and J gave up 5 bases, with 7 bases separating them. The CDR3 loop reads CASRLEYGYTF. The CDR3 DNA follows: TGTGCCAGCAGACTTGAATATGGCTACACCTTC.

There are a few counts of this clonotype. The chain has TRBV28 and TRBJ1-5, with unresolved D. Germline-derived CDR1 and CDR2 are MDHEN and SYDVKM. V was clipped by 3 bases and J by 9 bases, with 12 bases between them. The CDR3 has 13 residues. The CDR3, as DNA: TGTGCCAGCAGTTTTCTAGGAGGAGGGCCCCAGCATTTT. Its protein is CASSFLGGGPQHF.

CDR3 DNA sequence: TGTGCCATCAGTGAGTCGTTTGAAGAGTCCTTCTCAGAACGGTGGGTTGAGCAGTTCTTC. Its translation is CAISESFEESFSERWVEQFF. The rearrangement uses TRBV10-3 and TRBJ2-1; D remains unclear. The CDR3 has 20 amino acids. The germline V gene has CDR1 ENHRY and CDR2 SYGVKD. V was shortened by 0 bases and J by 9 bases, with 30 bases between the two germline ends.

V gene TRBV11-2 combines with J gene TRBJ2-7; D remains unclear. The germline V gene has CDR1 SGHAT and CDR2 FQNNGV. V lost 1 base to trimming and J lost 6 bases, with 22 bases between them. The CDR3 consists of 17 residues. The CDR3 DNA reads as TGTGCCAGCAGCTTAGTTTTAGGGTTTACGGACCCGGGCGAGCAGTACTTC. Protein sequence: CASSLVLGFTDPGEQYF.

This clonotype was detected a few times. V and J are TRBV20-1 and TRBJ1-4; D gene unclear. Trimming pared 0 bases from V and 10 bases from J, leaving 12 bases between. CDR3 size: 13 residues. The germline V gene has CDR1 DFQATT and CDR2 SNEGSKA (reference sequence). Written as DNA, the CDR3 is TGCAGTGCTAGAGATCACGGGAAAGGAAAACTGTTTTTT. The encoded protein is CSARDHGKGKLFF.

V usage is TRBV7-4 and J usage is TRBJ1-1; 10 bases align to TRBD1. V shed 5 bases, J shed 10 bases, and the junction held 10 bases outside the gene matches. Germline lookup yields CDR1 SGHVT and CDR2 SQSDAQ. The CDR3 has 14 amino acids. CDR3 loop: CASSPTETGGSAFF. The CDR3 coding sequence is TGTGCCAGCAGCCCTACCGAGACAGGGGGCTCAGCTTTCTTT.